The clone carrying this T cell receptor (beta chain) appeared once. What it binds is not known. The germline gives CDR1 SGHDT, CDR2 YYEEEE. This CDR3 has 15 residues. The trim removed 5 bases at V and 0 bases at J, leaving 8 bases unmatched. This sample was taken from a study of T cell responses to AZD1222 COVID-19 vaccine. Findings of the study overall: With two AZD1222 doses given, Spike-specific TCR breadth and depth both rose. Nearly half of spike-specific TCRs reportedly target unmutated variant regions. There were repertoire samples only from the period after the peak T cell response.

Profiling relied on immunoSEQ multiplex PCR, and the TCRdb table lists in-frame clones only, not all of them. The table lists roughly 140,000 clones, about 91% of them singletons. The sequencing used peripheral blood, collected on day 0 of MenACWY control vaccination. This chain uses TRBV5-6 with TRBJ2-7, with 7 bases matching TRBD2. This clonotype was sampled from an adult in good health. For the CDR3, the DNA is TGTGCCAGCAGGCTGGCCGGCGGGAGCTCCTACGAGCAGTACTTC. This gives the protein CASRLAGGSSYEQYF.